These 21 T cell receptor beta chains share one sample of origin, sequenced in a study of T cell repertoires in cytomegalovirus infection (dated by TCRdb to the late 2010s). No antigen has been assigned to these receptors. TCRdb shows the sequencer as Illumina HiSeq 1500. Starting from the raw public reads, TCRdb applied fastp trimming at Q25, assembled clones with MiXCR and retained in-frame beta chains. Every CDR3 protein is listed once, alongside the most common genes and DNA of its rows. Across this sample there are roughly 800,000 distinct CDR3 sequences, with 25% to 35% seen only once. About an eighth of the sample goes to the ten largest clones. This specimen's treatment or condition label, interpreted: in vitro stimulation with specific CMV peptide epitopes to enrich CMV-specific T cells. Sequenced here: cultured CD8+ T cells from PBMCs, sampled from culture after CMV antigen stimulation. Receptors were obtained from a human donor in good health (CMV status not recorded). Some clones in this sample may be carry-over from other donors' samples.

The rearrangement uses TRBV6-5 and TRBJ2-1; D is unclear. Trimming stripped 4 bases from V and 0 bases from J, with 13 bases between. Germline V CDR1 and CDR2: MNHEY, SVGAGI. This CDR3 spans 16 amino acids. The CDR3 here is CASSFPGRSSYNEQFF. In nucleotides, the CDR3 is TGTGCCAGCAGTTTCCCGGGTAGGAGCTCCTACAATGAGCAGTTCTTC.

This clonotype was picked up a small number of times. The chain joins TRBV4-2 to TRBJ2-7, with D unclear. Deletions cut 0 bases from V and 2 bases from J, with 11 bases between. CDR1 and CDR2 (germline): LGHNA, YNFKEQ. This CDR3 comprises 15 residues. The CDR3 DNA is TGTGCCAGCAGCCAAGAACCCCCACCGACCTACGAGCAGTACTTC. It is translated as CASSQEPPPTYEQYF.

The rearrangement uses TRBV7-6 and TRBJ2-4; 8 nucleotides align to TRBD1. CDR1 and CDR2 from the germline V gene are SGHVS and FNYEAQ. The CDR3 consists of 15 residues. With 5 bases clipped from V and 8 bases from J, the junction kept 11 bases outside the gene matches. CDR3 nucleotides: TGTGCCAGCAGCCTCTGGAGGACAGGGTTGGACATTCAGTACTTC. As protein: CASSLWRTGLDIQYF.

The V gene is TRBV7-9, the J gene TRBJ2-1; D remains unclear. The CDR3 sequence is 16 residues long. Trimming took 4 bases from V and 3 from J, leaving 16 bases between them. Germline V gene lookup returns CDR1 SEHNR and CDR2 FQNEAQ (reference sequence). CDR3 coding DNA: TGTGCCAGCAGCTCACGGGCCGGCTCCTTCTACAATGAGCAGTTCTTC. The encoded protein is CASSSRAGSFYNEQFF.

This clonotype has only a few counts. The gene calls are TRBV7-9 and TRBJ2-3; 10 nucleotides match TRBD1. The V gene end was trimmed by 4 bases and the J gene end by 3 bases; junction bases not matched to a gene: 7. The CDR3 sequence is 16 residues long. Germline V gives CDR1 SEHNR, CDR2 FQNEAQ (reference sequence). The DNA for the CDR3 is TGTGCCAGCAGCTCAAGGGACAGGGGTAGTACAGATACGCAGTATTTT. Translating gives CASSSRDRGSTDTQYF.

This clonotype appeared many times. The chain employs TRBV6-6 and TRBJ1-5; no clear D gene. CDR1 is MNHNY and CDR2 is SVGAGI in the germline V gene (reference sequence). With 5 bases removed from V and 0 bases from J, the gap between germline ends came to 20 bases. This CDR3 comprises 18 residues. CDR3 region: CASSRSIWEVSSNQPQHF. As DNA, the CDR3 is TGTGCCAGCAGTCGGTCCATCTGGGAGGTCAGTAGCAATCAGCCCCAGCATTTT.

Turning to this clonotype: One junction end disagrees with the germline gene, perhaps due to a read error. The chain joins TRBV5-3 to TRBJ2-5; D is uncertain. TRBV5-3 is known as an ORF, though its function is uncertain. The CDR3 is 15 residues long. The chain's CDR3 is CASSFPEATGETQYF. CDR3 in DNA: TGTGCCAGCAGCTTCCCTGAGGCTACGGGAGAGACCCAGTACTTC.

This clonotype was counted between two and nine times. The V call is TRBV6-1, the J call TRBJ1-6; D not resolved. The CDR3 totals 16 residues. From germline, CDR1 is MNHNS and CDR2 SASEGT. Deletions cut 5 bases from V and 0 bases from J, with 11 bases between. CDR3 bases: TGTGCCAGCAGTAGTGGGATAAGCTCCTATAATTCACCCCTCCACTTT. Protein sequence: CASSSGISSYNSPLHF.

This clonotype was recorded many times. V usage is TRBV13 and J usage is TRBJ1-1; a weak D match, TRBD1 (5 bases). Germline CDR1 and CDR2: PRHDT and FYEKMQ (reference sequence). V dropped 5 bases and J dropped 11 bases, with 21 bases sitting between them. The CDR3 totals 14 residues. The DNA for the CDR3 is TGTGCCAGCAGCCCAGCCCGCCGGGGGAGGGACGCTTTCTTT. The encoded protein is CASSPARRGRDAFF. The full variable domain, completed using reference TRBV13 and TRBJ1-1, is AAGVIQSPRHLIKEKRETATLKCYPIPRHDTVYWYQQGPGQDPQFLISFYEKMQSDKGSIPDRFSAQQFSDYHSELNMSSLELGDSALYFCASSPARRGRDAFFGQGTRLTVV.

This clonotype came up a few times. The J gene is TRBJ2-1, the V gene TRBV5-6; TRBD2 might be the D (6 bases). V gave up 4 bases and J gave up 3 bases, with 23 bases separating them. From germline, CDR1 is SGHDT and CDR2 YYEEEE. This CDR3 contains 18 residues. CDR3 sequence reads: CASSPPGGDGLFYNEQFF. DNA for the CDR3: TGTGCCAGCAGCCCCCCCGGCGGGGACGGACTCTTCTACAATGAGCAGTTCTTC.

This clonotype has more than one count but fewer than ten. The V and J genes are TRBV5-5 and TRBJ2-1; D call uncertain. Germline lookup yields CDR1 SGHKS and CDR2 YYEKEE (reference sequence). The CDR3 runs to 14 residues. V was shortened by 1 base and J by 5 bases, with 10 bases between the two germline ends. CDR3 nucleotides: TGTGCCAGCAGCTTGATCCTGGCACACAATGAGCAGTTCTTC. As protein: CASSLILAHNEQFF. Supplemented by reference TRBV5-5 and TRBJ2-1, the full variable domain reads DAGVTQSPTHLIKTRGQQVTLRCSPISGHKSVSWYQQVLGQGPQFIFQYYEKEERGRGNFPDRFSARQFPNYSSELNVNALLLGDSALYLCASSLILAHNEQFFGPGTRLTVL.

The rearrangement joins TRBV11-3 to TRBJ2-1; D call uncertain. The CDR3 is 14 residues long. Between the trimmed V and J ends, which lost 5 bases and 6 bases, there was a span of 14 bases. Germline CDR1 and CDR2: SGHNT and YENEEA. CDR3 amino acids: CASSETSGSNEQFF. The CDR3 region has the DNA TGTGCCAGCAGCGAGACCTCAGGTAGCAATGAGCAGTTCTTC.

CDR3 in amino acids: CASGLAGYEQFF. DNA for the CDR3: TGTGCCAGCGGTTTGGCGGGGTATGAGCAGTTCTTC. The V call is TRBV6-1, the J call TRBJ2-1; D possibly corresponds to TRBD2 (6 bases). The CDR3 contains 12 residues. The V gene's germline CDR1 is MNHNS and CDR2 SASEGT. Trimming took 8 bases from V and 8 from J, leaving 13 bases between them.

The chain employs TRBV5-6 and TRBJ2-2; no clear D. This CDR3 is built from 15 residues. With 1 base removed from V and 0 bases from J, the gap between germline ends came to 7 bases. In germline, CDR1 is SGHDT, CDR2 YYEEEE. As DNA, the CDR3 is TGTGCCAGCAGCTTGCATGGAGCGAACACCGGGGAGCTGTTTTTT. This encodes CASSLHGANTGELFF. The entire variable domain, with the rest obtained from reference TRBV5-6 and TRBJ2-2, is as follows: DAGVTQSPTHLIKTRGQQVTLRCSPKSGHDTVSWYQQALGQGPQFIFQYYEEEERQRGNFPDRFSGHQFPNYSSELNVNALLLGDSALYLCASSLHGANTGELFFGEGSRLTVL.

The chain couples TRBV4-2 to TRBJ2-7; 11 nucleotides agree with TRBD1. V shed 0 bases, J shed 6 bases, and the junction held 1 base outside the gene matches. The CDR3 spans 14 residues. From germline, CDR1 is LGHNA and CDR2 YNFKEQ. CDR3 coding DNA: TGTGCCAGCAGCCAAGAAGGGACAGGGGGCGAGCAGTACGTC. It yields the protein CASSQEGTGGEQYV.

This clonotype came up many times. The CDR3 bases are TGTGCCAGCAGCTTAAACGGGGGCCTACAAGAGACCCAGTACTTC. Protein product: CASSLNGGLQETQYF. V usage is TRBV7-2 and J usage is TRBJ2-5; D is tentatively TRBD1 or TRBD2 (6 bases each). Germline loops: CDR1 SGHTA, CDR2 FQGNSA. Between the trimmed V and J ends, which lost 2 bases and 2 bases, there was a span of 12 bases. This CDR3 is built from 15 residues.

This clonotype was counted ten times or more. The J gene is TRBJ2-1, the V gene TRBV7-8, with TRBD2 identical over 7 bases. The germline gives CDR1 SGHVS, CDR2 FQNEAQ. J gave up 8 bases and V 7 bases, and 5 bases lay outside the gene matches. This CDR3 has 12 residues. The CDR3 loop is CASTAGRDEQFF. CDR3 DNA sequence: TGTGCCAGCACGGCGGGGAGGGATGAGCAGTTCTTC.

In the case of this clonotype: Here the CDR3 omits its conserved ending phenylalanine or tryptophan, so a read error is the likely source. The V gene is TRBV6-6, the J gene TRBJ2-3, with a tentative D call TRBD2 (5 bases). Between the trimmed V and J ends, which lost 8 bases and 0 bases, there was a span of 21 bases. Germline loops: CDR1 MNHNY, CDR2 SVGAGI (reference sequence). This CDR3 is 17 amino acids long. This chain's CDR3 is CASPPGGRTSSTDTQYL. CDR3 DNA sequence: TGTGCCAGCCCCCCAGGAGGCCGGACCTCTAGCACAGATACGCAGTATTTG.

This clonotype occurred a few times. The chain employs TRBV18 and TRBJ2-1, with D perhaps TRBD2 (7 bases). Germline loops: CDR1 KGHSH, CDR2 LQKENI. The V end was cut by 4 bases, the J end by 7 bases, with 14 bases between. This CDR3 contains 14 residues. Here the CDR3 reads CASSQSEGGNEQFF. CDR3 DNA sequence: TGTGCCAGCTCACAAAGCGAGGGGGGGAATGAGCAGTTCTTC.

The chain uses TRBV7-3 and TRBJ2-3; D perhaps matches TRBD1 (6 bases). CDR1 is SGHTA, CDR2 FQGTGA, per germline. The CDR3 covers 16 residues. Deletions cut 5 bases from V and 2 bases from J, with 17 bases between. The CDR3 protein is CASSASGTPYTDTQYF. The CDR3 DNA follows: TGTGCCAGCAGCGCCTCCGGGACACCTTACACAGATACGCAGTATTTT. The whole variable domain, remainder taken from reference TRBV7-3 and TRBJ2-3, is GAGVSQTPSNKVTEKGKYVELRCDPISGHTALYWYRQSLGQGPEFLIYFQGTGAADDSGLPNDRFFAVRPEGSVSTLKIQRTERGDSAVYLCASSASGTPYTDTQYFGPGTRLTVL.

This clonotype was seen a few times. CDR3 coding DNA: TGTGCCAGCAGCTTAGGTAACTTCTTGAACACTGAAGCTTTCTTT. Translated: CASSLGNFLNTEAFF. The chain is built from TRBV7-2 and TRBJ1-1; D gene ambiguous. Germline CDR1 reads SGHTA; CDR2 reads FQGNSA. CDR3 length: 15 residues. Trimming took off 1 base at V and 0 bases at J, with 9 bases between the two ends.